A selection of T cell receptor beta chains follows, all from one sample in a study of blood T cell repertoires in COVID-19. Libraries were prepared by immunoSEQ multiplex PCR; TCRdb keeps only in-frame clonotypes and omits some of them. In the table there are about 220,000 clones, about four fifths of which are singletons. The sequenced material came from PBMCs or T cells enriched from blood (not recorded which). All receptors derive from a woman in her sixties who had recovered from COVID-19. The CDR3 runs from the conserved cysteine through the conserved F or W. The D gene is left open where the match is weak. Clone size appears in some rows only: once, few, many, or a class for an expanded clone.

j_call d_call clone_size v_call cdr3_nt cdr3_aa
TRBJ2-3 TRBD2 NA TRBV15 TGTGCCACCAGCAGAGGGGGCGGGGGGGCCTTGCCAGATACGCAGTATTTT CATSRGGGGALPDTQYF
TRBJ1-4 NA NA TRBV2 TGTGCCAGCAGTGTAGCAGGGGCTGCAACTAATGAAAAACTGTTTTTT CASSVAGAATNEKLFF
TRBJ1-2 NA NA TRBV15 TGTGCCACCAGCAGTATAAGCGGCTGGGAGGGTAGAATTGACGGCTACACCTTC CATSSISGWEGRIDGYTF
TRBJ2-7 NA NA TRBV4-2 TGTGCCAGCAGCCAAGATCGGGGAATAGCGGAGGCCTACGAGCAGTACTTC CASSQDRGIAEAYEQYF
TRBJ2-3 TRBD2 NA TRBV18 TGTGCCAGCTCACCACCCCTACTAGCGGGAGGCACAGATACGCAGTATTTT CASSPPLLAGGTDTQYF
TRBJ2-2 TRBD1 NA TRBV29-1 TGCAGCGTTATGGGTTCAGGGGGAAGGGTCGGGGAGCTGTTTTTT CSVMGSGGRVGELFF
TRBJ2-1 TRBD2 NA TRBV2 TGTGCCAGCAGTGAAGGGCTAGCGGGGAAGTTCTTC CASSEGLAGKFF
TRBJ2-3 NA NA TRBV2 TGTGCCAGCAGTAGGACTAAGGGGAGCGCAGATACGCAGTATTTT CASSRTKGSADTQYF
TRBJ1-1 TRBD1 NA TRBV11-2 TGTGCCAGCAGCTTAAGGACAGGGTGGGACACTGAAGCTTTCTTT CASSLRTGWDTEAFF
TRBJ2-5 NA NA TRBV19 TGTGCCAGTAGTATCTCTAGCGCGGAGACCCAGTACTTC CASSISSAETQYF
TRBJ2-2 NA NA TRBV7-3 TGTGCCAGCAGCTTACAGGCGGGCGGGGAGCTGTTTTTT CASSLQAGGELFF
TRBJ1-1 NA NA TRBV13 TGTGCCAGCAGCTTGACGGGAAACATTGGGTGGAACACTGAAGCTTTCTTT CASSLTGNIGWNTEAFF
TRBJ2-1 TRBD2 NA TRBV9 TGTGCCAGCAGCCTCCGGGCGGGAGGGCCCTCAGGGACCTACAATGAGCAGTTCTTC CASSLRAGGPSGTYNEQFF
TRBJ2-3 TRBD2 NA TRBV4-1 TGCGCCAGCAGCCTTGGTGGAGCGGGGCCCTACACAGATACGCAGTATTTT CASSLGGAGPYTDTQYF
TRBJ1-6 NA NA TRBV10-2 TGCGCCAGCAGTGACATGGTCGGAAGTAGCTCACCCCTCCACTTT CASSDMVGSSSPLHF
TRBJ2-1 TRBD2 NA TRBV11-2 TGTGCCAGCAGCCTAACTGGGGGGGCCTACAATGAGCAGTTCTTC CASSLTGGAYNEQFF
TRBJ2-5 NA NA TRBV18 TGTGCCAGCTCACCCCGGCGGGAAGAGACCCAGTACTTC CASSPRREETQYF
TRBJ2-1 NA NA TRBV19 TGTGCCAGTAGTGCACCCTTCGGGACATTTTACTACAATGAGCAGTTCTTC CASSAPFGTFYYNEQFF
TRBJ1-1 NA NA TRBV6-5 TGTGCCAGCAGTCAACAGGGACGGGGCACTGAAGCTTTCTTT CASSQQGRGTEAFF
TRBJ1-6 NA NA TRBV6-5 TGTGCCAGTACACCTGGGGCTGCGAATTCACCCCTCCACTTT CASTPGAANSPLHF
TRBJ1-5 TRBD1 NA TRBV19 TGTGCCAGTAGTACCACCTTATCCGGGACAGGGCTAGAACCCCAGCATTTT CASSTTLSGTGLEPQHF
TRBJ1-2 NA once TRBV7-2 TGTGCCAGCAGCTTAGACAGACCAGCAGACTACACCTTC CASSLDRPADYTF
TRBJ2-1 TRBD2 NA TRBV18 TGTGCCAGCTCACGAGGACTAGCGGGAGGAATGGGCAATGAGCAGTTCTTC CASSRGLAGGMGNEQFF
TRBJ1-2 NA NA TRBV19 TGTGCCAGTAGTCCCCAACCGGGGAGCGATGGCTACACCTTC CASSPQPGSDGYTF
TRBJ1-2 TRBD1 NA TRBV6-5 TGTGCCAGCAGTCCAACCAGGGGGCTGAGAGTCGGCTACACCTTC CASSPTRGLRVGYTF
TRBJ2-2 TRBD2 NA TRBV7-9 TGTGCCAGCAGCTTAGCGGAGACTAGCGGGCCCGAGACCGGGGAGCTGTTTTTT CASSLAETSGPETGELFF